A selection of T cell receptor beta chains follows, all from one sample in a study of beta chain features in type 1 diabetes. TCRdb keeps only in-frame clones here, not all; method: immunoSEQ multiplex PCR. The table records over 650,000 clones, roughly an eighth of them present only once. The material sequenced was naive CD4+ T cells from blood. These receptor sequences come from a young man with type 1 diabetes. Both conserved end residues are part of each CDR3. Size tells how often a clone was seen (once, few, many) or the class of an expanded clone, and some rows leave it out.

v_gene	abundance	j_gene	CDR3aa
TRBV4-3	few	TRBJ2-3	CASSQQTSPSTDTQYF
TRBV10-3	few	TRBJ2-3	CAISGVGVTDTQYF
TRBV29-1	few	TRBJ1-3	CSVIQASGNTIYF
TRBV7-9	many	TRBJ2-6	CASSGRGANVLTF
TRBV19	few	TRBJ1-1	CASIQGGTEAFF
TRBV2	.	TRBJ2-6	CASRAGTGGSVKGANVLTF
TRBV7-9	.	TRBJ1-1	CASSLARDPEAFF
TRBV5-6	.	TRBJ2-3	CASSPGTTASTDTQYF
TRBV30	few	TRBJ2-7	CAWSVRIETSLSYEQYF
TRBV19	.	TRBJ2-5	CASSIVGSETQYF
TRBV25-1	.	TRBJ1-2	CASSRTGARGYTF
TRBV2	.	TRBJ2-7	CASSVQGFNEQYF
TRBV11-3	.	TRBJ2-1	CASSLGTSGNNEQFF